This entry features one T cell receptor beta chain sequence. The data were taken from a study of T-cell reconstitution after alpha-beta-depleted transplantation in children. Preparation of the TCRbeta library involved a method that used unique molecular identifiers. MiXCR, applied by TCRdb to the PCR reads, yields one record per CDR3 protein. The data contain 450,000 to 600,000 distinct CDR3 sequences, 32% of them singletons. The specimen was PBMCs from the stem cell graft donor, collected from the stem cell graft. The sequence was obtained from a human donor who donated a stem cell graft to a child with aplastic anemia.

The CDR3 DNA follows: TGTGCCAGCTCACCACCTTCGGACGTCTACAATGAGCAGTTCTTC. Protein: CASSPPSDVYNEQFF. This rearrangement joins TRBV18 to TRBJ2-1; no definite D call. V dropped 0 bases and J dropped 3 bases, with 9 bases sitting between them. This CDR3 spans 15 amino acids. The germline CDR1 and CDR2 sequences are KGHSH and LQKENI.